This T cell receptor beta chain was captured in a study of T cell changes during pregnancy in multiple sclerosis. V lost 6 bases, J lost 4 bases, and 15 bases lay in between. Germline CDR1 reads SQVTM; CDR2 reads ANQGSEA. The CDR3 contains 13 residues. TCRdb keeps only in-frame clones here, not all; method: immunoSEQ multiplex PCR. The sample lists around 85,000 clones; 91% were seen once. The genes are TRBV29-1 and TRBJ2-5; possibly TRBD2 for D (7 bases). This receptor was taken from a female donor in good health, serving as a control in a pregnancy study. Some clones in this sample may be carry-over from other donors' samples. The material sequenced was PBMCs, taken in the first trimester of pregnancy. The CDR3 region is CSVYGGLVETQYF. In DNA, the CDR3 is TGCAGCGTCTACGGGGGGCTCGTAGAGACCCAGTACTTC.